The T cell receptor (beta chain) described here comes from a study of T cell responses to AZD1222 COVID-19 vaccine. V was cut by 5 bases and J by 2 bases, with 10 bases left in between. Germline V gene sequence: CDR1 ENHRY, CDR2 SYGVKD. The length of the CDR3 is 13 residues. Only one count was recorded for this clone. What it binds is unknown. Whole-study results and caveats: Across spike, vaccine-associated CD4 TCRs were found, dominant at 160-218 and 743-854.

Clones were read by immunoSEQ multiplex PCR, and TCRdb kept only the in-frame ones, dropping some. Of 90,000 to 140,000 clones detected, 82% appear once; the ten largest clones hold 5%. Sequences were derived from peripheral blood, sampled on day 0 of AZD1222 vaccination. The sequence derives from an adult in good health. This sequence joins TRBV10-3 and TRBJ2-7; D is undetermined. CDR3 bases: TGTGCCATCAGTCTCGGACGGACCTACGAGCAGTACTTC. Amino acid sequence: CAISLGRTYEQYF.